The 9 T cell receptor beta chains below all came from one sample that was sequenced in a study of T cell responses to AZD1222 COVID-19 vaccine. Using immunoSEQ multiplex PCR, the repertoire was profiled, and TCRdb retains in-frame clones only, with some absent. The sample shows 95,000 to 110,000 clones, 80% to 95% of them seen only once. This specimen consisted of peripheral blood, obtained 28 days after the second AZD1222 dose. The receptors stem from an adult who received the AZD1222 COVID-19 vaccine.

The J gene is TRBJ2-5, the V gene TRBV4-1, with TRBD2 as a possible D gene (5 bases). This CDR3 region has 13 residues. Germline CDR1 and CDR2: MGHRA and YSYEKL. V was pared by 1 base and J by 5 bases, with 8 bases between. The CDR3 sequence is CASSQGRRETQYF. In DNA, the CDR3 is TGCGCCAGCAGCCAAGGGAGGAGGGAGACCCAGTACTTC.

The V gene is TRBV29-1, the J gene TRBJ2-7; TRBD2 aligns across 13 bases. This CDR3 has 16 residues. V lost 4 bases and J lost 0; bases outside the gene matches: 6. CDR1 and CDR2 from the germline V gene are SQVTM and ANQGSEA. CDR3 protein: CSVVGLAGEPSYEQYF. Written as DNA, the CDR3 is TGCAGCGTTGTCGGACTAGCGGGGGAACCCTCCTACGAGCAGTACTTC.

V is TRBV5-1 and J is TRBJ1-6; TRBD1 agrees at 11 bases. The CDR3 contains 16 residues. From germline, CDR1 is SGHRS and CDR2 YFSETQ. J was trimmed by 10 bases and V by 1 base; bases with no gene match: 7. The CDR3 DNA is TGCGCCAGCAGCTTGATGAGTGGGACAGGGGGATCACCCCTCCACTTT. Its translation: CASSLMSGTGGSPLHF.

The chain combines TRBV28 with TRBJ2-1, with 7 bases identical to TRBD1. Germline-derived CDR1 and CDR2 are MDHEN and SYDVKM. The CDR3 has 18 amino acids. V was pared by 4 bases and J by 3 bases, with 15 bases of the junction left unmatched. The CDR3 loop reads CASSWFLVNRDSYNEQFF. The CDR3 nucleotides read TGTGCCAGCAGTTGGTTCCTAGTCAACCGGGACAGCTACAATGAGCAGTTCTTC.

The J gene is TRBJ2-6, the V gene TRBV28; 10 bases fit TRBD2. The CDR3 sequence is 18 residues long. The germline CDR1 and CDR2 sequences are MDHEN and SYDVKM. The junction had 12 bases not matched to a gene; V was cut back by 6 bases and J by 4 bases. The CDR3 is CASSPTLAGVAGANVLTF. The CDR3 DNA follows: TGTGCCAGCAGCCCCACTCTAGCGGGAGTGGCCGGGGCCAACGTCCTGACTTTC.

The chain employs TRBV29-1 and TRBJ1-2; TRBD1 is a possible D gene (6 bases). CDR3 length: 14 residues. Per the germline V gene, CDR1 is SQVTM and CDR2 is ANQGSEA. V dropped 2 bases and J dropped 4 bases, with 14 bases sitting between them. The CDR3 reads CSVEPRGPSYGYTF. The DNA for the CDR3 is TGCAGCGTTGAACCCCGGGGGCCTAGCTATGGCTACACCTTC.

This clone occurred once. The chain uses TRBV5-4 and TRBJ2-5; tentative D call: TRBD2 (5 bases). This CDR3 spans 14 amino acids. V was trimmed by 0 bases and J by 2 bases, leaving 8 bases between them. Germline CDR1 and CDR2: SGHNT and YYREEE (reference sequence). CDR3 DNA sequence: TGTGCCAGCAGCTTGGGACGAGGGCAAGAGACCCAGTACTTC. It translates to CASSLGRGQETQYF.

The V gene is TRBV3-1 (or the pseudogene TRBV3-2), the J gene TRBJ2-2; no firm D call. Germline values: CDR1 LGHDT, CDR2 YNNKEL (reference sequence). Trimming removed 1 base from V and 2 bases from J, with 8 bases in between. This CDR3 is 15 amino acids long. CDR3 DNA sequence: TGTGCCAGCAGCCAAGGAACAGCTAACACCGGGGAGCTGTTTTTT. Amino acid sequence: CASSQGTANTGELFF.

V is TRBV7-3 and J is TRBJ2-1, with a tentative D call TRBD1 (6 bases). Germline V gene lookup returns CDR1 SGHTA and CDR2 FQGTGA. V was trimmed by 3 bases and J by 2 bases, leaving 11 bases between them. This CDR3 is built from 15 residues. The CDR3 bases are TGTGCCAGCAGCTTGGGGGCCATACCCTACAATGAGCAGTTCTTC. It yields the protein CASSLGAIPYNEQFF.